This TCR beta chain was obtained from a study of T cell changes during pregnancy in multiple sclerosis. TCRdb's table, derived via immunoSEQ multiplex PCR, lists solely in-frame clones and lacks some. The sample has approximately 13,000 clones, around 89% seen once. Germline CDR1 and CDR2: MDHEN and SYDVKM. V dropped 3 bases and J dropped 6; count of bases not matched to a gene: 7. CDR3 length: 15 amino acids. Specimen: CD8+ T cells from peripheral blood mononuclear cells, collected in the second trimester of pregnancy. V is TRBV28 and J is TRBJ2-3; 9 nucleotides agree with TRBD2. The receptor's source is a female donor in good health, enrolled as a control in a pregnancy study. CDR3: CASSFPAGGRDTQYF. CDR3 DNA: TGTGCCAGCAGTTTCCCAGCGGGAGGTAGGGATACGCAGTATTTT.